One and the same sample provided the 8 T cell receptor beta chains below, sequenced in a study of OX40 agonist ivuxolimab in advanced cancers. Some clones are missing from TCRdb's copy, which holds only in-frame ones; the method was immunoSEQ multiplex PCR. The sample contains some 78,000 clones, around 90% of which appear only once. Here the sequenced sample was CD4+ or CD8+ T cells sorted from blood, taken in a trial of the OX40 agonist ivuxolimab. All receptors come from an adult with an advanced solid tumor such as melanoma, head and neck, liver or kidney cancer.

The gene calls are TRBV7-8 and TRBJ2-7; D is possibly TRBD1 (6 bases). Per germline, CDR1 SGHVS and CDR2 FQNEAQ. This CDR3 comprises 15 residues. The ends were cut back, 3 bases at V and 6 bases at J, with 18 bases in the middle. DNA of the CDR3: TGTGCCAGCAGCTTTATTGGGACATCGAGCATCGAGCAGTACTTC. Its protein is CASSFIGTSSIEQYF.

This clone was counted between two and nine times. No conserved phenylalanine or tryptophan ends this CDR3, so it is likely a read error. V usage is TRBV4-1 and J usage is TRBJ1-6; 7 bases match TRBD1. V lost 3 bases, J lost 7 bases, and 3 bases stayed unmatched. CDR1 is MGHRA, CDR2 YSYEKL, per germline. This CDR3 is built from 14 residues. CDR3 nucleotides: TGCGCCAGCAGCCAGGGGGGACAGAATTCACCCCTCCACCTT. Encoded protein: CASSQGGQNSPLHL.

The chain is built from TRBV6-5 and TRBJ1-2; D might be TRBD1 (6 bases). Germline V gene lookup returns CDR1 MNHEY and CDR2 SVGAGI. The V end lost 6 bases, the J end lost 4 bases, and 18 bases lay between the germline ends. The CDR3 runs to 15 residues. The CDR3, as DNA: TGTGCCAGCAGGCCACTATCAGGGGCTGGCTATGGCTACACCTTC. This translates into CASRPLSGAGYGYTF.

The V and J genes are TRBV9 and TRBJ1-5; 8 bases are a match to TRBD1. CDR3 length equals 14 residues. After removal of 3 bases from V and 4 bases from J, the junction contained 3 bases not matched to a gene. The germline CDR1 and CDR2 sequences are SGDLS and YYNGEE. Here the CDR3 reads CASSARQGNQPQHF. The CDR3 DNA reads TGTGCCAGCAGCGCCCGACAGGGGAATCAGCCCCAGCATTTT.

The CDR3: CASSSGGVATQYF. CDR3 in DNA: TGCGCCAGCAGCTCGGGCGGGGTGGCGACCCAGTACTTC. The V gene is TRBV5-1, the J gene TRBJ2-5, with D possibly TRBD2 on 6 matching bases. The V gene lost 3 bases and the J gene lost 7 bases, with 13 bases spanning the gap. This CDR3 is 13 amino acids long. Germline V gene sequence: CDR1 SGHRS, CDR2 YFSETQ.

V and J are TRBV11-1 and TRBJ1-1; TRBD1 is a possible D gene (6 bases). V was clipped by 0 bases and J by 9 bases, with 11 bases between them. The germline V gene has CDR1 SGHAT and CDR2 FQDESV (reference sequence). The CDR3 totals 13 residues. The CDR3 protein is CASSLAGGQKAFF. For the CDR3, the DNA is TGTGCCAGCAGCTTAGCGGGGGGACAAAAAGCTTTCTTT.

V usage is TRBV5-8 and J usage is TRBJ2-6, with D possibly matching TRBD1 (6 bases). The length of the CDR3 is 16 residues. Trimming shortened V by 2 bases and J by 0 bases, and 9 bases separated the two germline ends. From germline, CDR1 is SGHTS and CDR2 YDEGEE. The CDR3 DNA follows: TGTGCCAGCAGCTTCCAGGGGAGCTCTGGGGCCAACGTCCTGACTTTC. This gives the protein CASSFQGSSGANVLTF.

This clone was seen a few times. The rearrangement uses TRBV7-8 and TRBJ2-4; weak D call: TRBD2 (7 bases). V shed 3 bases and J shed 6 bases, with 12 bases lying between them. CDR1 and CDR2 from the germline V gene are SGHVS and FQNEAQ. This CDR3 has 14 residues. The chain's CDR3 is CASSFRGAANIQYF. In DNA form, the CDR3 reads TGTGCCAGCAGCTTTCGGGGGGCGGCAAACATTCAGTACTTC. Combining the CDR3 with reference TRBV7-8 and TRBJ2-4 gives the whole variable domain GAGVSQSPRYKVAKRGQDVALRCDPISGHVSLFWYQQALGQGPEFLTYFQNEAQLDKSGLPSDRFFAERPEGSVSTLKIQRTQQEDSAVYLCASSFRGAANIQYFGAGTRLSVL.